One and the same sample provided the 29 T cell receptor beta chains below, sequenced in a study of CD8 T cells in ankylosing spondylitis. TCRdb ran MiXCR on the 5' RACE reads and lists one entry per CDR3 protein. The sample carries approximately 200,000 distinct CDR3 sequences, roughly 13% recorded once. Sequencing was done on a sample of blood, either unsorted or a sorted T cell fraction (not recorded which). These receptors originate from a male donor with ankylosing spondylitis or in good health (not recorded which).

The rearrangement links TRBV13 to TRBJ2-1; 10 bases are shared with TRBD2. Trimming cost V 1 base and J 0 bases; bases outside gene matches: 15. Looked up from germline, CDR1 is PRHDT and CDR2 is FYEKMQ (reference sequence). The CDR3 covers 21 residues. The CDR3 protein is CASSLARLAGVDYFSYNEQFF. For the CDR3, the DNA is TGTGCCAGCAGCTTAGCTCGGCTAGCGGGGGTCGACTACTTCTCCTACAATGAGCAGTTCTTC.

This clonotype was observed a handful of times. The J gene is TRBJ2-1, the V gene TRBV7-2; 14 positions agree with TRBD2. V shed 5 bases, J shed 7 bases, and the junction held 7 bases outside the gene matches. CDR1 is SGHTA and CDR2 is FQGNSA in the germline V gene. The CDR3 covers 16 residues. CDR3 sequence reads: CASSRLAGGYKNEQFF. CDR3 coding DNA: TGTGCCAGCAGCCGACTAGCGGGAGGGTATAAGAATGAGCAGTTCTTC.

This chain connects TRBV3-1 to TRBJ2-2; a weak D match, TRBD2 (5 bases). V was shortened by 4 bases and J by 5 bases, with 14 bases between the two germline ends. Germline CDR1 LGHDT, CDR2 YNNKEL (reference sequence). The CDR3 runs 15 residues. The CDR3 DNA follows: TGTGCCAGCAGCCGTGAGAGGGCTGGTACCGGGGAGCTGTTTTTT. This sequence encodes CASSRERAGTGELFF. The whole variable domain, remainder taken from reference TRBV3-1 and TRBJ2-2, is DTAVSQTPKYLVTQMGNDKSIKCEQNLGHDTMYWYKQDSKKFLKIMFSYNNKELIINETVPNRFSPKSPDKAHLNLHINSLELGDSAVYFCASSRERAGTGELFFGEGSRLTVL.

The CDR3 coding sequence is TGTGCCAGCAGCCCGGGCCGCACAGATACGCAGTATTTT. Translated: CASSPGRTDTQYF. The chain uses TRBV7-6 and TRBJ2-3; D remains ambiguous. There are 13 residues in the CDR3. Germline CDR1 SGHVS, CDR2 FNYEAQ. The V and J ends lost 5 bases and 1 base respectively, with 7 bases between them.

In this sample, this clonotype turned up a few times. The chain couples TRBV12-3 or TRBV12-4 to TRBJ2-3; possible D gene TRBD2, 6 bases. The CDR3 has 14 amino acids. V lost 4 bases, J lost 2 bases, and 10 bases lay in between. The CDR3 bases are TGTGCCAGCAGTTCCAGCGGGTTCACAGATACGCAGTATTTT. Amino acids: CASSSSGFTDTQYF.

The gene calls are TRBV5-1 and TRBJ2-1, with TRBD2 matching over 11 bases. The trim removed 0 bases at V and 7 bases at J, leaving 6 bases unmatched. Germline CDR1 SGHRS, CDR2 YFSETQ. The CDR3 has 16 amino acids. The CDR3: CASSLERLAGRNEQFF. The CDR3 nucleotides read TGCGCCAGCAGCTTGGAAAGACTAGCGGGACGAAATGAGCAGTTCTTC.

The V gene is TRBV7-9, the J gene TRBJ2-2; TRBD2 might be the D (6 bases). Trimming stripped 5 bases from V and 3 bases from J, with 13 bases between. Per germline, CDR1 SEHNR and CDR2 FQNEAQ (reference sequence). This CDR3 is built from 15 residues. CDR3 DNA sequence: TGTGCCAGCAGCGCCCCGTGGAGGGACACCGGGGAGCTGTTTTTT. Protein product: CASSAPWRDTGELFF.

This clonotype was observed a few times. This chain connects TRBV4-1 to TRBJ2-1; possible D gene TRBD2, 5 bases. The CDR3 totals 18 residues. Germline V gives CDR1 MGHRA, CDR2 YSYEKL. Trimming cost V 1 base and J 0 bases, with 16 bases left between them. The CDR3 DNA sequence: TGCGCCAGCAGCCAAGGGGGTAGCGTATTAAGCTCCTACAATGAGCAGTTCTTC. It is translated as CASSQGGSVLSSYNEQFF.

The CDR3 protein is CASGGNSYEQYF. The CDR3 region has the DNA TGTGCCAGCGGCGGCAACTCCTACGAGCAGTACTTC. The chain links TRBV7-6 to TRBJ2-7; D remains ambiguous. Deletions cut 8 bases from V and 0 bases from J, with 8 bases between. Germline CDR1 is SGHVS and CDR2 is FNYEAQ. The CDR3 is 12 amino acids.

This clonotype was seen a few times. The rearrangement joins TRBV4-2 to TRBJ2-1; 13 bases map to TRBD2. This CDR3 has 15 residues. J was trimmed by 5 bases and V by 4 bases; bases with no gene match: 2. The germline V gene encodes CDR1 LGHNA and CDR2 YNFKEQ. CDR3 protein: CASSRGLAGDNEQFF. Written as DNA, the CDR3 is TGTGCCAGCAGCCGCGGACTAGCGGGAGACAATGAGCAGTTCTTC.

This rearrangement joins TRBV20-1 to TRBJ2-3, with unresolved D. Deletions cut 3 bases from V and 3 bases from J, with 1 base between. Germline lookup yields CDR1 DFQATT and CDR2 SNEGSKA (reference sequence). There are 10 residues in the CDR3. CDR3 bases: TGCAGTGCTAGGACAGATACGCAGTATTTT. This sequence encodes CSARTDTQYF.

The CDR3 loop is CATPRLDEQYF. DNA for the CDR3: TGTGCCACCCCCCGTTTAGACGAGCAGTACTTC. The chain recombines TRBV24-1 with TRBJ2-7; no reliable D call. V shed 9 bases and J shed 5 bases, with 10 bases lying between them. Germline assignment: CDR1 KGHDR and CDR2 SFDVKD. There are 11 residues in the CDR3.

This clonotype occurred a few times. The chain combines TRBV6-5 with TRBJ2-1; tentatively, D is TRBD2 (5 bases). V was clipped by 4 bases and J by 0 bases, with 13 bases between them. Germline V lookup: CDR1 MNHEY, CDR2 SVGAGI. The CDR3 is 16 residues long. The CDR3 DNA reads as TGTGCCAGCAGTTTCGGAGCGGTAGCCTCCTACAATGAGCAGTTCTTC. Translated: CASSFGAVASYNEQFF.

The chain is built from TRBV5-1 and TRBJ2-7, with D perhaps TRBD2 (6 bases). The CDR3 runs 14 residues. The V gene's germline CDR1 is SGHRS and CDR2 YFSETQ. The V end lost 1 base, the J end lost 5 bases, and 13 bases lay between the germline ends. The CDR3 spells CASSLRPLAHEQYF. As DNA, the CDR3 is TGCGCCAGCAGCTTGCGCCCACTAGCCCACGAGCAGTACTTC.

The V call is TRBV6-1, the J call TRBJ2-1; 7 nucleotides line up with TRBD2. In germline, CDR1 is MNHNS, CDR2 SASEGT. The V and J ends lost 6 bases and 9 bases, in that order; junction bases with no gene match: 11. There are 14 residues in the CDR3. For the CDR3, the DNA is TGTGCCAGCAGCCAAGCCGGGGAGGGAGGTGAGCAGTTCTTC. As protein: CASSQAGEGGEQFF.

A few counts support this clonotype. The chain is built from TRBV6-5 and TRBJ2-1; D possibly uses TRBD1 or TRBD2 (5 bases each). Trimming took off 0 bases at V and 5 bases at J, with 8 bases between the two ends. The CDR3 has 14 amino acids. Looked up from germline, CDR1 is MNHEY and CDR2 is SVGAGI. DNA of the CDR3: TGTGCCAGCAGTTACTCCGAGGGGAACAATGAGCAGTTCTTC. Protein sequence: CASSYSEGNNEQFF.

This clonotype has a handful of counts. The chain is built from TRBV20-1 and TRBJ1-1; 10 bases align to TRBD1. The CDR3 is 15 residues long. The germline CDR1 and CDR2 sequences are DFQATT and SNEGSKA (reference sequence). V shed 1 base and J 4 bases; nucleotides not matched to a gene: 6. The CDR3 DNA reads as TGCAGTGCTAGAGGGAAGGGGACAGGGGCCACTGAAGCTTTCTTT. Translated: CSARGKGTGATEAFF.

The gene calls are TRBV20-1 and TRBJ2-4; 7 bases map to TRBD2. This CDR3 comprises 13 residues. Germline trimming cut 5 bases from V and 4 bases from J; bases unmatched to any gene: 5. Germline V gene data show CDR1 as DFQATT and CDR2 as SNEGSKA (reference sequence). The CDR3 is CSALLAPKNIQYF. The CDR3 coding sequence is TGCAGTGCTTTACTAGCGCCTAAAAACATTCAGTACTTC.

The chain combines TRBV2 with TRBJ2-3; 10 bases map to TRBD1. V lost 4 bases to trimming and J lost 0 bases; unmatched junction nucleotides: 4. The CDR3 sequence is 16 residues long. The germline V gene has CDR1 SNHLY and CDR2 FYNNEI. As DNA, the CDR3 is TGTGCCAGCAGTGCCGACAGGGGGCAAAGCACAGATACGCAGTATTTT. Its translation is CASSADRGQSTDTQYF.

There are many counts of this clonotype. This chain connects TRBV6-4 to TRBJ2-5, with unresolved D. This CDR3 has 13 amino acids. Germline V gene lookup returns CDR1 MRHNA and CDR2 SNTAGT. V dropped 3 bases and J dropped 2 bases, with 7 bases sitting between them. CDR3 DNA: TGTGCCAGCAGTGAATCAGAGCAAGAGACCCAGTACTTC. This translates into CASSESEQETQYF.

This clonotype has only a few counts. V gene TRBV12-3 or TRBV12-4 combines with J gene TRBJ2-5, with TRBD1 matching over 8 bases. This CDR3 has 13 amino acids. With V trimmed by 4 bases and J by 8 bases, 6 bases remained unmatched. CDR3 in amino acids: CASSYQGAPTQYF. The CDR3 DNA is TGTGCCAGCAGTTATCAGGGGGCCCCCACCCAGTACTTC.

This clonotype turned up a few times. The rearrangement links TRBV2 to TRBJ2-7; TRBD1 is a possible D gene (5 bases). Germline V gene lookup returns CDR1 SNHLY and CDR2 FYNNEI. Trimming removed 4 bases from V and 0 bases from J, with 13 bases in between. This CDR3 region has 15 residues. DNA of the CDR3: TGTGCCAGCAGTGGCCCGGACAACTTCTCCTACGAGCAGTACTTC. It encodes CASSGPDNFSYEQYF.

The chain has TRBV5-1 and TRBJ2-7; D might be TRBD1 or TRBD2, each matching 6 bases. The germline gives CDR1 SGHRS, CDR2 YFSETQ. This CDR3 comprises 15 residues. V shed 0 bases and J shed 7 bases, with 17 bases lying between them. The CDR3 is CASSLDGGAGWEQYF. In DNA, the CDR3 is TGCGCCAGCAGCTTGGACGGGGGCGCGGGGTGGGAGCAGTACTTC.

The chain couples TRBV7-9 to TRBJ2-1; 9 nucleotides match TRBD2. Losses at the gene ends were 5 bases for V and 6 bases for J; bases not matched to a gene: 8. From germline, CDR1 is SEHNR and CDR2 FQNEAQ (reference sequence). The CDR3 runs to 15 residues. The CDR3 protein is CASSTGLAPLNEQFF. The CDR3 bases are TGTGCCAGCAGCACGGGACTAGCTCCCCTCAATGAGCAGTTCTTC.

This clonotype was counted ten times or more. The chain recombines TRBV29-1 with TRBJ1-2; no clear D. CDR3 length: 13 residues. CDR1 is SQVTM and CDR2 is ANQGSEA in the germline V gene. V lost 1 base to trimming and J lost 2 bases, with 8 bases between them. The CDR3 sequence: CSVEGPLNYGYTF. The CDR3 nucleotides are TGCAGCGTTGAAGGTCCGCTCAACTATGGCTACACCTTC.

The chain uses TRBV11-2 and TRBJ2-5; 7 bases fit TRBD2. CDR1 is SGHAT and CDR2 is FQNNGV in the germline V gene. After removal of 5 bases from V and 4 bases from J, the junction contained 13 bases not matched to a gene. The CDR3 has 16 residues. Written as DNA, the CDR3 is TGTGCCAGCAGCCCAACTAGCGTGGGCTATATAGAGACCCAGTACTTC. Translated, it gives CASSPTSVGYIETQYF. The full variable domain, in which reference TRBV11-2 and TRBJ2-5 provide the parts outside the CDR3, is EAGVAQSPRYKIIEKRQSVAFWCNPISGHATLYWYQQILGQGPKLLIQFQNNGVVDDSQLPKDRFSAERLKGVDSTLKIQPAKLEDSAVYLCASSPTSVGYIETQYFGPGTRLLVL.

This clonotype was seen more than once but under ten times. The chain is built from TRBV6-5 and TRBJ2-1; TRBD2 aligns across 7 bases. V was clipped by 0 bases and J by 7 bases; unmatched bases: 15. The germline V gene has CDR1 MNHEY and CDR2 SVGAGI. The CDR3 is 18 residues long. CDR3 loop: CASSYSIPGSGEGNEQFF. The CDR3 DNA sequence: TGTGCCAGCAGTTACTCGATCCCAGGGAGCGGGGAGGGGAATGAGCAGTTCTTC.

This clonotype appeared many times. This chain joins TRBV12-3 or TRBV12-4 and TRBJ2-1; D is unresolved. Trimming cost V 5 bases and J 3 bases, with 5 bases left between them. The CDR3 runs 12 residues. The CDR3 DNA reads TGTGCCAGCAGTCACGGCTACAATGAGCAGTTCTTC. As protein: CASSHGYNEQFF.

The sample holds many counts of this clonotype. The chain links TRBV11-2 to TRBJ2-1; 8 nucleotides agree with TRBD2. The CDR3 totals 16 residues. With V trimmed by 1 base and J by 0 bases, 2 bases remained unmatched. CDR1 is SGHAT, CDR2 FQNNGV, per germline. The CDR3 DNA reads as TGTGCCAGCAGCTTAGTGGCGGGGGGCTCCTACAATGAGCAGTTCTTC. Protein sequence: CASSLVAGGSYNEQFF.